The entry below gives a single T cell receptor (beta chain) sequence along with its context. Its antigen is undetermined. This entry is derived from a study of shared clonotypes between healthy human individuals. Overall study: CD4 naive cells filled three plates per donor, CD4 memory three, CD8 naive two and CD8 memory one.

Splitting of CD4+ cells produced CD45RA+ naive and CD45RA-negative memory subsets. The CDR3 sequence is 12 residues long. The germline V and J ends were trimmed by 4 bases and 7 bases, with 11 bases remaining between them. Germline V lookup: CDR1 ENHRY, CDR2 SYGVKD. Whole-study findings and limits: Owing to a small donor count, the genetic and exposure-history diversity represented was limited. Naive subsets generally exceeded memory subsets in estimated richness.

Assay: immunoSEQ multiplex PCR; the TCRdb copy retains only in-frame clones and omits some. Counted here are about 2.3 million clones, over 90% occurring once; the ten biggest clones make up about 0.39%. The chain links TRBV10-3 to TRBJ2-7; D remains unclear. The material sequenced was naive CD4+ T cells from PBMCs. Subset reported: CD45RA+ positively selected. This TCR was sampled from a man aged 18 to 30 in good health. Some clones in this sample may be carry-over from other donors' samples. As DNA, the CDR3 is TGTGCCATCAGTGCAACCGTGGGGGAGCAGTACTTC. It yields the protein CAISATVGEQYF.